What follows are 31 T cell receptor beta chains derived from one specimen sequenced in a study of response to subunit inactivated influenza vaccine. Via MiXCR, TCRdb re-called the RT-PCR reads, giving one row per CDR3 protein. The sample shows hundreds of thousands of distinct CDR3 sequences, less than 15% of them seen only once. The sequenced sample was PBMCs from blood, obtained less than 15 days before vaccination. Receptor source: a man aged 50 to 59 who received an inactivated influenza vaccine.

The rearrangement links TRBV6-2 or TRBV6-3 to TRBJ2-3; TRBD2 agrees at 7 bases. Looked up from germline, CDR1 is MNHEY and CDR2 is SVGEGT. This CDR3 is built from 12 residues. Germline trimming cut 2 bases from V and 14 bases from J; bases unmatched to any gene: 7. DNA for the CDR3: TGTGCCAGCAGTTACCGGGACTATCGCAGGTATTTT. This gives the protein CASSYRDYRRYF.

The sample holds many counts of this clonotype. This chain links TRBV7-8 with TRBJ2-7, with D possibly being TRBD1 (5 bases). The V and J ends lost 5 bases and 0 bases respectively, with 14 bases between them. Germline CDR1 reads SGHVS; CDR2 reads FQNEAQ. CDR3 length equals 15 residues. The CDR3 nucleotides are TGTGCCAGCAGCATGACAGAGGCCTTCTCCTACGAGCAGTACTTC. Protein: CASSMTEAFSYEQYF.

This clonotype was picked up many times. This chain joins TRBV6-2 or TRBV6-3 and TRBJ2-7; maybe TRBD1 (6 bases). Trimming took off 7 bases at V and 1 base at J, with 14 bases between the two ends. This CDR3 comprises 14 residues. Per germline, CDR1 MNHEY and CDR2 SVGEGT. For the CDR3, the DNA is TGTGCCAGCAAAATAGCAGGGGTTTCCTACGAGCAGTACTTC. Its protein product is CASKIAGVSYEQYF.

This clonotype occurred a few times. V gene TRBV2 combines with J gene TRBJ2-3; D may be TRBD1 or TRBD2 (5 bases each). V shed 8 bases and J shed 0 bases, with 12 bases lying between them. The germline gives CDR1 SNHLY, CDR2 FYNNEI. The CDR3 extends over 14 amino acids. The CDR3 DNA sequence: TGTGCCAGCCCAGGGACCCAGAGCACAGATACGCAGTATTTT. Residues: CASPGTQSTDTQYF.

At least ten counts were recorded for this clonotype. The chain has TRBV12-3 or TRBV12-4 and TRBJ1-5, with a tentative D call TRBD1 (6 bases). The CDR3 has 14 amino acids. The ends were cut back, 3 bases at V and 4 bases at J, with 10 bases in the middle. CDR3 residues: CASSFKGGNQPQHF. The CDR3 DNA follows: TGTGCCAGCAGTTTCAAAGGGGGAAATCAGCCCCAGCATTTT.

This rearrangement joins TRBV18 to TRBJ2-7; D unresolved. There are 12 residues in the CDR3. V lost 0 bases to trimming and J lost 8 bases, with 8 bases between them. Germline CDR1 and CDR2: KGHSH and LQKENI. DNA of the CDR3: TGTGCCAGCTCACCACCGTTCGGGCAGCAGTACTTC. Protein sequence: CASSPPFGQQYF.

The genes are TRBV9 and TRBJ2-6; the D is unclear. From germline, CDR1 is SGDLS and CDR2 YYNGEE. V was pared by 2 bases and J by 0 bases, with 9 bases between. This CDR3 is 16 amino acids long. CDR3 bases: TGTGCCAGCAGCGTTAGCAACTACTCTGGGGCCAACGTCCTGACTTTC. Amino acid sequence: CASSVSNYSGANVLTF. The variable domain in full, completed from reference TRBV9 and TRBJ2-6, reads DSGVTQTPKHLITATGQRVTLRCSPRSGDLSVYWYQQSLDQGLQFLIQYYNGEERAKGNILERFSAQQFPDLHSELNLSSLELGDSALYFCASSVSNYSGANVLTFGAGSRLTVL.

The V call is TRBV15, the J call TRBJ2-7, with TRBD1 as a possible D gene (5 bases). CDR3 length: 15 amino acids. The ends were cut back, 3 bases at V and 1 base at J, with 13 bases in the middle. CDR1 is LNHNV and CDR2 is YYDKDF in the germline V gene (reference sequence). This chain's CDR3 is CATSSLQDLSYEQYF. CDR3 coding DNA: TGTGCCACCAGCAGCCTACAGGATCTTTCCTACGAGCAGTACTTC.

This sequence joins TRBV5-1 and TRBJ2-2; a weak D match, TRBD1 (5 bases). Germline V gives CDR1 SGHRS, CDR2 YFSETQ. Trimming left V 5 bases short and J 5 bases short, with 16 bases between. This CDR3 region has 15 residues. CDR3 sequence: CASRDEGVRTGELFF. The CDR3 DNA sequence: TGCGCCAGCAGAGACGAAGGGGTCCGAACCGGGGAGCTGTTTTTT.

This clonotype rates as medium-sized (0.01 to 0.1%). This chain uses TRBV5-1 with TRBJ2-1; D gene uncertain. Trimming took off 5 bases at V and 4 bases at J, with 10 bases between the two ends. Germline V gene data show CDR1 as SGHRS and CDR2 as YFSETQ. The CDR3 contains 13 residues. The DNA for the CDR3 is TGCGCCAGCAGTTTCGCCCAATACAATGAGCAGTTCTTC. It yields the protein CASSFAQYNEQFF.

This clonotype was counted between two and nine times. The chain has TRBV5-1 and TRBJ2-3; 9 bases map to TRBD2. The length of the CDR3 is 15 residues. Germline V CDR1 and CDR2: SGHRS, YFSETQ. Trimming removed 1 base from V and 5 bases from J; junction bases left unmatched: 5. The CDR3 here is CASSLPGLARDTQYF. The CDR3 DNA follows: TGCGCCAGCAGCTTGCCCGGACTAGCGAGAGATACGCAGTATTTT.

V gene TRBV14 combines with J gene TRBJ2-2, with D uncertain. There are 13 residues in the CDR3. CDR1 is SGHDN, CDR2 FVKESK, per germline. Trimming pared 6 bases from V and 1 base from J, leaving 6 bases between. The CDR3 DNA follows: TGTGCCAGCAGGGAGCAGAACACCGGGGAGCTGTTTTTT. This encodes CASREQNTGELFF.

The rearrangement uses TRBV20-1 and TRBJ2-1, with D unresolved. The V end lost 6 bases, the J end lost 7 bases, and 19 bases lay between the germline ends. CDR1 and CDR2 from the germline V gene are DFQATT and SNEGSKA (reference sequence). The CDR3 is made up of 14 amino acids. The CDR3 reads CSAPRLQSPNEQFF. As DNA, the CDR3 is TGCAGTGCGCCGAGATTACAGTCACCTAATGAGCAGTTCTTC.

This clonotype came up many times. The chain employs TRBV5-5 and TRBJ2-5; 7 nucleotides agree with TRBD1. The length of the CDR3 is 14 residues. Germline V lookup: CDR1 SGHKS, CDR2 YYEKEE (reference sequence). Losses at the gene ends were 4 bases for V and 2 bases for J; bases not matched to a gene: 5. CDR3 DNA: TGTGCCAGCAGCGAAGGGACAGTACAAGAGACCCAGTACTTC. This translates into CASSEGTVQETQYF.

V is TRBV18 and J is TRBJ1-3; D gene uncertain. The CDR3 runs to 16 residues. Trimming cost V 0 bases and J 0 bases, with 9 bases left between them. Germline CDR1 KGHSH, CDR2 LQKENI. For the CDR3, the DNA is TGTGCCAGCTCACCACCGGCAGGCCGCTCTGGAAACACCATATATTTT. It specifies CASSPPAGRSGNTIYF. The whole variable domain, filled in from reference TRBV18 and TRBJ1-3, reads NAGVMQNPRHLVRRRGQEARLRCSPMKGHSHVYWYRQLPEEGLKFMVYLQKENIIDESGMPKERFSAEFPKEGPSILRIQQVVRGDSAAYFCASSPPAGRSGNTIYFGEGSWLTVV.

The rearrangement links TRBV5-6 to TRBJ2-2; maybe TRBD2 (6 bases). The CDR3 is 15 amino acids. Trimming removed 1 base at V and 1 base at J, with 8 bases between. CDR1 and CDR2 from the germline V gene are SGHDT and YYEEEE. The CDR3 reads CASSLRRENTGELFF. CDR3 sequence (DNA): TGTGCCAGCAGCTTGCGGCGGGAGAACACCGGGGAGCTGTTTTTT. The complete variable domain, with remaining parts taken from reference TRBV5-6 and TRBJ2-2, reads DAGVTQSPTHLIKTRGQQVTLRCSPKSGHDTVSWYQQALGQGPQFIFQYYEEEERQRGNFPDRFSGHQFPNYSSELNVNALLLGDSALYLCASSLRRENTGELFFGEGSRLTVL.

This clonotype was detected ten times or more. This chain uses TRBV3-1 with TRBJ2-1, with TRBD2 identical over 10 bases. Germline CDR1 and CDR2: LGHDT and YNNKEL (reference sequence). The V and J ends lost 1 base and 6 bases, in that order; junction bases with no gene match: 3. CDR3 length: 15 residues. CDR3 protein: CASSQGTSGLNEQFF. The CDR3 DNA follows: TGTGCCAGCAGCCAAGGGACTAGCGGCCTCAATGAGCAGTTCTTC.

This clonotype was seen at least ten times. This rearrangement joins TRBV20-1 to TRBJ2-2; 12 bases map to TRBD2. Germline assignment: CDR1 DFQATT and CDR2 SNEGSKA (reference sequence). The V and J ends lost 2 bases and 5 bases, in that order; junction bases with no gene match: 6. This CDR3 is built from 16 residues. CDR3 sequence reads: CSARLAGGYRTGELFF. Here the CDR3 DNA reads TGCAGTGCTAGACTAGCGGGAGGGTATCGGACCGGGGAGCTGTTTTTT.

The chain links TRBV10-3 to TRBJ1-1; a weak D match, TRBD1 (6 bases). CDR1 and CDR2 from the germline V gene are ENHRY and SYGVKD. V was cut by 3 bases and J by 6 bases, with 11 bases left in between. The CDR3 sequence is 13 residues long. The CDR3 DNA follows: TGTGCCATCAGTGAAACTAGGGGGGCTGAAGCTTTCTTT. Protein product: CAISETRGAEAFF.

The V and J genes are TRBV11-2 and TRBJ2-5; possible D gene TRBD1, 6 bases. The CDR3 length is 15 residues. The germline V gene encodes CDR1 SGHAT and CDR2 FQNNGV. V was clipped by 5 bases and J by 2 bases, with 15 bases between them. The CDR3 DNA follows: TGTGCCAGCAGCCCTGGGACATACAAACAAGAGACCCAGTACTTC. It is translated as CASSPGTYKQETQYF.

The genes are TRBV6-1 and TRBJ2-7; tentatively, D is TRBD2 (5 bases). The V gene lost 0 bases and the J gene lost 2 bases, with 11 bases spanning the gap. CDR1 and CDR2 (germline): MNHNS, SASEGT. This CDR3 comprises 15 residues. This CDR3 reads CASSEAPGSPYEQYF. The CDR3 DNA follows: TGTGCCAGCAGTGAAGCGCCGGGATCGCCCTACGAGCAGTACTTC.

The chain combines TRBV28 with TRBJ2-4, with 9 bases identical to TRBD2. CDR3 length: 18 amino acids. Trimming at V came to 7 bases and at J to 0 bases, leaving 13 bases not matched to a gene. CDR1 and CDR2 from the germline V gene are MDHEN and SYDVKM. The CDR3 reads CASTHGASGVLAKNIQYF. The DNA of the CDR3 is TGTGCCAGCACCCACGGGGCTAGCGGGGTGCTAGCCAAAAACATTCAGTACTTC.

This clonotype was counted only a few times. The chain carries TRBV6-2 or TRBV6-3 and TRBJ1-2, with 7 bases that match TRBD1. Trimming cost V 5 bases and J 5 bases; bases outside gene matches: 11. From germline, CDR1 is MNHEY and CDR2 SVGEGT. This CDR3 has 15 amino acids. The CDR3 region is CASSARQGVWYGYTF. The CDR3 region has the DNA TGTGCCAGCAGTGCACGACAGGGCGTATGGTATGGCTACACCTTC.

The rearrangement links TRBV25-1 to TRBJ1-5; unclear D gene. Germline lookup yields CDR1 MGHDK and CDR2 SYGVNS. V was clipped by 4 bases and J by 5 bases, with 9 bases between them. The CDR3 length is 13 residues. In DNA form, the CDR3 reads TGTGCCAGCAGTGGGCGGACGGATCAGCCCCAGCATTTT. Protein sequence: CASSGRTDQPQHF.

This clonotype was detected only a few times. The genes are TRBV20-1 and TRBJ1-5, with 10 bases that match TRBD1. After removal of 6 bases from V and 0 bases from J, the junction contained 5 bases not matched to a gene. This CDR3 region has 15 residues. Per the germline V gene, CDR1 is DFQATT and CDR2 is SNEGSKA (reference sequence). CDR3 loop: CSAVGQGGSNQPQHF. The CDR3 coding sequence is TGCAGTGCCGTCGGACAGGGGGGTAGCAATCAGCCCCAGCATTTT.

V gene TRBV5-1 combines with J gene TRBJ2-5, with TRBD1 matching 8 bases. V lost 5 bases to trimming and J lost 3 bases; unmatched junction nucleotides: 6. The CDR3 has 14 residues. Looked up from germline, CDR1 is SGHRS and CDR2 is YFSETQ. The CDR3 here is CASRSTGGEETQYF. Here the CDR3 DNA reads TGCGCCAGCAGAAGTACAGGGGGTGAAGAGACCCAGTACTTC. The complete variable domain, with remaining parts taken from reference TRBV5-1 and TRBJ2-5, reads KAGVTQTPRYLIKTRGQQVTLSCSPISGHRSVSWYQQTPGQGLQFLFEYFSETQRNKGNFPGRFSGRQFSNSRSEMNVSTLELGDSALYLCASRSTGGEETQYFGPGTRLLVL.

The chain combines TRBV28 with TRBJ1-5, with D hard to call. The CDR3 covers 16 residues. The V end was cut by 4 bases, the J end by 2 bases, with 15 bases between. Germline CDR1 and CDR2: MDHEN and SYDVKM. CDR3 amino acids: CASSSPRDGRNQPQHF. The CDR3 coding sequence is TGTGCCAGCAGTTCCCCTCGGGATGGGCGCAATCAGCCCCAGCATTTT.

This clonotype was found a few times. The chain employs TRBV7-2 and TRBJ2-7; D is possibly TRBD1 or TRBD2 (7 bases each). This CDR3 has 16 residues. CDR1 and CDR2 (germline): SGHTA, FQGNSA. Trimming left V 5 bases short and J 6 bases short, with 23 bases between. For the CDR3, the DNA is TGTGCCAGCAGCGCAAGTTCCGGGACAGCGGGGAGCGAGCAGTACTTC. Residues: CASSASSGTAGSEQYF.

The CDR3 DNA is TGTGCCAGCTCGCACGGGACTAGCGGGAACTACGAGCAGTACTTC. As protein: CASSHGTSGNYEQYF. The chain has TRBV18 and TRBJ2-7, with 13 bases fitting TRBD2. This CDR3 has 15 amino acids. Germline V gene lookup returns CDR1 KGHSH and CDR2 LQKENI. The ends lost 6 bases at V and 3 bases at J; junction bases unmatched: 5.

This clonotype was picked up many times. The J gene is TRBJ2-3, the V gene TRBV5-1; the match to TRBD1 covers 12 bases. Trimming removed 5 bases from V and 6 bases from J; junction bases left unmatched: 7. This CDR3 is built from 15 residues. Germline assignment: CDR1 SGHRS and CDR2 YFSETQ. The CDR3 reads CASRSGTGGPDTQYF. CDR3 coding DNA: TGCGCCAGCAGGTCCGGGACAGGGGGCCCTGATACGCAGTATTTT.

This clonotype was observed a few times. The genes are TRBV2 and TRBJ2-1; 10 bases agree with TRBD2. The CDR3 totals 15 residues. The V and J ends lost 7 bases and 0 bases, in that order; junction bases with no gene match: 3. Germline V gene lookup returns CDR1 SNHLY and CDR2 FYNNEI. The CDR3 nucleotides read TGTGCCAGCAAGGCTAGCGGGAGCTCCTACAATGAGCAGTTCTTC. Its protein product is CASKASGSSYNEQFF.